This record concerns one T cell receptor beta chain sequence. As yet, its antigen is unknown. This record comes from a study of T cells expressing NK-cell markers. Overall study findings and caveats: In a group of about six donors, dominant NKG2C+ clonotypes represented roughly 1.0-8% of CD8+ T cells.

The CDR3 length is 15 residues. Template switching by 5'RACE with UMIs generated the TCR beta cDNA. From its re-call of the 5' RACE reads, TCRdb lists each CDR3 protein once, without DNA. Across about 390,000 distinct CDR3 sequences, the top ten clones capture roughly a tenth of the sample. The clonotype comes from a woman in her fifties or sixties in good health. The chain uses TRBV12-3 or TRBV12-4 and TRBJ2-4; the TRBD1 assignment by TCRdb is unverifiable without DNA. The sample taken for sequencing was blood T cells: a sorted CD56 or NKG2C T cell subset, CD4+ or CD8+ T cells, or bulk PBMC T cells (not recorded which). The CDR3 reads CASSLEGDRRDIQYF.